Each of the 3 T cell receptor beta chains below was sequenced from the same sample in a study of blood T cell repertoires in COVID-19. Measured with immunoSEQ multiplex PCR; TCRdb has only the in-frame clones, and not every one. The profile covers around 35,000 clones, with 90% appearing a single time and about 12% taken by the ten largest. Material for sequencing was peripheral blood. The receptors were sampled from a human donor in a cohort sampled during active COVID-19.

The CDR3 loop is CASRGDREGTEAFF. The CDR3 DNA reads as TGCGCCAGCAGGGGGGACAGGGAAGGCACTGAAGCTTTCTTT. The chain carries TRBV10-1 and TRBJ1-1; 9 bases are a match to TRBD1. CDR1 WNHNN and CDR2 SYGVQD come from the germline V gene (reference sequence). The trim removed 6 bases at V and 4 bases at J, leaving 6 bases unmatched. This CDR3 region has 14 residues.

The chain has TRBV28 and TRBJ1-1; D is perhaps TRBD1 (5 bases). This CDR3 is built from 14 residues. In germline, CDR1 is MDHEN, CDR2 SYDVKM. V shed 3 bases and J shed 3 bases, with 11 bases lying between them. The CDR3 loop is CASSLAPRDTEAFF. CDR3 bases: TGTGCCAGCAGTTTGGCCCCCAGGGACACTGAAGCTTTCTTT.

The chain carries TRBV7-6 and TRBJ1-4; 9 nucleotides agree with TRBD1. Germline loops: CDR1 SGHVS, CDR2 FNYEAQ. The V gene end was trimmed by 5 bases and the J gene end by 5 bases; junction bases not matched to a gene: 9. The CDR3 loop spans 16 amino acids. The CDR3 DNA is TGTGCCAGCAGCGAGGGGTACAGGGGGCGAAATGAAAAACTGTTTTTT. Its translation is CASSEGYRGRNEKLFF. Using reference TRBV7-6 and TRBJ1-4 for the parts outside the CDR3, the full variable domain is GAGVSQSPRYKVTKRGQDVALRCDPISGHVSLYWYRQALGQGPEFLTYFNYEAQQDKSGLPNDRFSAERPEGSISTLTIQRTEQRDSAMYRCASSEGYRGRNEKLFFGSGTQLSVL.